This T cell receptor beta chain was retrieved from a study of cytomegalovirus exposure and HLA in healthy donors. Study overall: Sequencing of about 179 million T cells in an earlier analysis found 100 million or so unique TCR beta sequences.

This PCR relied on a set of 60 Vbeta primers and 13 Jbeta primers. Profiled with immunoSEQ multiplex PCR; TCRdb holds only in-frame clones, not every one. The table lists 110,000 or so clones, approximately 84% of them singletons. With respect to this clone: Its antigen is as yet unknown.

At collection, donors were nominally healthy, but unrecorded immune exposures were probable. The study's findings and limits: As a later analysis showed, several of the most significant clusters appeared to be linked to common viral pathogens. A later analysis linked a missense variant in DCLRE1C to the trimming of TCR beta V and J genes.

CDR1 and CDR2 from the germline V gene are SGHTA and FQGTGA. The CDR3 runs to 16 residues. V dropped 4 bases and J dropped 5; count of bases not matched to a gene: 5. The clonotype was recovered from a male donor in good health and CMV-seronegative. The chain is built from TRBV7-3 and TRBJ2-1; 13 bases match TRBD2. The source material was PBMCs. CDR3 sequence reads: CASSSLAGGRDNEQFF. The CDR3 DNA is TGTGCCAGCAGCTCACTAGCGGGAGGGCGGGACAATGAGCAGTTCTTC.